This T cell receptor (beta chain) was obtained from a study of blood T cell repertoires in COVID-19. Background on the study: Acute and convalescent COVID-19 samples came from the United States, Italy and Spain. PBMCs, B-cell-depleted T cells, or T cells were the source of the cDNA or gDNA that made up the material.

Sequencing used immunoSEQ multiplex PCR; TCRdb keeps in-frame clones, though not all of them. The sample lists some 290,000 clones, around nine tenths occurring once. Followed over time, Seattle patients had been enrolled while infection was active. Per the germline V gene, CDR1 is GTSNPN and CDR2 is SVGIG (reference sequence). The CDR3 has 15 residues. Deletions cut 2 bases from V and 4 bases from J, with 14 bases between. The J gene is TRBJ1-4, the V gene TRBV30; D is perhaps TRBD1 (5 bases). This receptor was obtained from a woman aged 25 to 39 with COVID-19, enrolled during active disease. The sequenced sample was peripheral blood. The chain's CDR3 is CAWSSSYRSNEKLFF. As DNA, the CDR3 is TGTGCCTGGAGTTCTAGTTACAGGAGTAATGAAAAACTGTTTTTT.